This T cell receptor beta chain was obtained from a study of long-term antiretroviral therapy in people with HIV. Regarding the study as a whole: Clones expanded before ART dominated the repertoire at all time points. In samples taken after ART, diversity increased but remained below transplant donor control levels.

Survey-level immunoSEQ v3.0 assays were run. Some clones are missing from TCRdb's copy, which holds only in-frame ones; the method was immunoSEQ multiplex PCR. Here the sample spans some 7,800 clones, 81% being singletons. Details on this clone: The antigen remains unidentified.

The samples comprised 1-10 million cryopreserved PBMC ahead of DNA extraction. The ends were cut back, 7 bases at V and 4 bases at J, with 17 bases in the middle. CDR3 length: 15 residues. The germline CDR1 and CDR2 sequences are MNHNS and SASEGT. This material consisted of unsorted PBMCs, taken less than 2.7 years before starting antiretroviral therapy. The sequence was collected from a man aged 35 to 55 with HIV. J is TRBJ1-5 and V is TRBV6-1; D gene ambiguous. CDR3 sequence: CASKVKGQRNQPQHF. DNA of the CDR3: TGTGCCAGCAAAGTGAAAGGCCAGCGGAATCAGCCCCAGCATTTT.